The present T cell receptor (beta chain) was sequenced within a study of cytomegalovirus exposure and HLA in healthy donors (dated by TCRdb to 2015 to 2018). Turning to the overall study: An earlier analysis of several hundred of the donors reported over 250 Gb of sequence data and 100 million to 120 million unique TCR beta sequences obtained from 150 million to 200 million T cells. An early release that covered roughly 600 HLA-typed donors contained 250 to 350 gigabases of sequencing data and around 80 million unique TCR sequences. Of the roughly 400 genotyped donors, roughly 85% fell in the genetic ancestry cluster associated with self-reported Caucasian donors. The aim of the study was to test whether cataloging public T cell receptors could identify signatures of past pathogen exposure. The T cell repertoires of around 730 subjects were profiled by immunosequencing and related to cytomegalovirus serostatus. Besides the first cohort of 550 to 750 subjects, a separate validation cohort made up of 95 to 150 different subjects was used. The study combined high-throughput TCR immunosequencing, statistical association of individual TCRs with disease status, and machine learning to predict cytomegalovirus infection status. To study patterns of TCR occurrence, a later analysis re-analyzed previously published TCR beta repertoires from hundreds of donors and added high-resolution HLA genotyping. Rather than using new phenotypic data, the later analysis identified candidate immune exposures from TCR beta sequences and from how often those sequences occurred across donors. In an earlier analysis of a few hundred of the donors, high-throughput TCR beta sequencing was used to judge whether each TCR beta V gene segment behaved as functional or pseudogenic. Alongside the repertoire data, information on donor age, sex, ethnicity and CMV serostatus was compiled. In a later genetic analysis, genome-wide SNP genotypes for about 60% of the 666 donors were used, and that subset was treated as a discovery cohort. All discovery cohort repertoires had been generated using a single sequencing platform. Both class I and class II loci were covered by HLA typing, at four-digit resolution. Typing coverage varied by locus: roughly 629-640 donors for A, B, C, DRB1 and DQB1; approximately 520 for DQA1; about 570 for DPA1; under 490 for DPB1. Roughly 5 DR-DQ haplotypes were handled as single units for association and clustering, since linkage in the cohort was strong. Across about 370 genotyped donors of the cohort, an average of 235,054 unique TCR beta nucleotide sequences per donor were sequenced, and approximately 17% of those sequences were non-productive. What the research found in general, with its limitations: According to a later analysis, parvovirus B19, influenza, CMV and Epstein-Barr virus appeared linked to several top co-occurrence clusters. Linkage disequilibrium might explain the correlated functional status among segregating V segments, but an unknown experimental factor could not be excluded. Some IMGT-functional V segments, including TRBV6-2 and TRBV6-3, could not be distinguished by the 87-base-pair reads and were therefore excluded. A later analysis associated about 17,000 TCR beta sequences with specific HLA alleles at a false discovery rate of 0.05. According to a later analysis, TCR association rates differed among HLA loci, with DRB1 alleles showing the most associated TCRs and HLA-C alleles showing the fewest. In a later genetic analysis, fewer N-insertions in productive TCRs were reported among donors in an Asian-associated ancestry cluster than the roughly 700-donor mean. In vitro tests confirmed that a few of the cytomegalovirus-associated TCR beta chains recognize cytomegalovirus antigens. HLA typing was unavailable for some donors at each locus, so association tests used only the typed subset. The presence/absence analyses assumed that sequencing depth was roughly uniform across donors, and that assumption may not be true. Over 15 rarely observed V segments, including chromosome 9 orphons, were excluded from the earlier analysis of just under 600 of the donors because counts were too low. The cohort was sequenced for TCR beta chains only, and without alpha or paired-chain data the features that could be detected were limited. A later genetic analysis associated a missense DCLRE1C variant with V-gene and J-gene trimming of TCR beta chains, and an independent cohort replicated the association. The study gave a list of more than 150 TCR beta chains associated with cytomegalovirus. Broadly in line with IMGT annotations, most TCR beta V segments showed up in productive rearrangements about 87% or about 30% of the time in an earlier analysis of roughly 590 of the donors. A cluster of highly shared sequence variants was judged likely to represent a technical artifact of the sequencing pipeline. The classifier was reported to diagnose cytomegalovirus status with high specificity and sensitivity in both the original and validation cohorts. Most CMV-associated TCR beta chains appeared to be HLA-restricted in a later analysis, and the HLA associations seemed to be driven largely by CMV exposure. While some public TCRs were present in many individuals, most TCR sequences turned up only very rarely across donors. Compared with equally common non-associated chains, HLA-associated TCR beta chains in a later analysis were more clonally expanded and had lower generation probabilities. When HLA alleles, especially DR and DQ, strongly co-occurred, TCR associations were difficult to assign to individual alleles. It was suggested by the authors that the approach could potentially be generalized to other disease states and immunological phenotypes. A further reported finding was that TCR beta sequences accurately predicted the HLA-A and HLA-B alleles for most subjects in the first cohort. The only immune exposure information available for the cohort was CMV serostatus.

Regarding this clone: Its target antigen remains unknown. No much larger clonotype is one base removed from it; base qualities were not supplied.

V is pruned by 8 bases and J by 2 bases, leaving 10 bases of the junction without a gene match. Counted from cysteine to phenylalanine, this CDR3 has 14 amino acids. The retained sequence is limited to the CDR3, 42 bases, with the frame set at the first base. According to the germline V gene (reference sequence), CDR1 reads GTSNPN and CDR2 reads SVGIG. In total, 666 healthy bone marrow donors made up the cohort. At the time of sampling, all cohort members were nominally healthy, though unrecorded immune exposures were likely present. The donor was CMV seronegative and was included in the group of under 450 seronegative cohort members. A peripheral blood sample was collected from each donor, and TCR beta sequencing was performed on peripheral blood mononuclear cells. The Qiagen DNeasy Blood Extraction Kit was used to extract genomic DNA from the blood cell samples. Library construction relied on the immunoSEQ multiplex PCR assay. For the multiplex PCR, a mixture combining 60 forward primers for TCR Vbeta segments and 13 reverse primers for TCR Jbeta segments was used. Amplification of the CDR3 region of rearranged TCR beta genes was performed with a multiplex PCR assay on genomic DNA. On the Illumina HiSeq System, the amplified TCR beta libraries were sequenced as 87-base-pair reads. In the authors' own workflow: A later analysis counted some 80 million unique TCR beta chains across the 690 or so repertoires, and around 12 million of these chains were shared by at least two donors. A nearest-neighbor algorithm error-corrected the raw reads and collapsed the reads into unique sequences, merging closely related sequences to remove PCR and sequencing errors. To assign V, D and J gene segments, CDR3 sequences were aligned to IMGT reference sequences. Each retained sequence needed at least a six-nucleotide match to both a V gene segment and a J gene segment. A rearrangement counted as productive if the CDR3 had no stop codons and remained in frame with V and J, and every other rearrangement counted as non-productive. CDR3 was defined according to IMGT convention as the region running from the second conserved V-encoded cysteine to the conserved J-encoded phenylalanine. The earlier analysis of about 500 of the donors excluded sequences that lacked an unambiguous match to a single V gene segment. In an earlier analysis of 587 of the donors, V segments were called functional above 56.7% productive rearrangements and were called segregating when the between-donor standard deviation exceeded 5%. A statistical classification framework was built to diagnose cytomegalovirus status from the catalog of TCR beta chain sequences. In a later analysis, TCR nucleotide sequences were compared against IMGT/GENE-DB human TR gene sequences so that V and J genes could be assigned. A later analysis assigned CDR3 sequences and most-parsimonious VDJ recombination scenarios with the TCRdist pipeline. In a later analysis, each TCR beta chain was defined by its CDR3 amino acid sequence together with its V-gene family, and reads without a unique V-gene family were excluded. In a later analysis, a few hundred highly shared, low-generation-probability nucleotide sequences were removed to address suspected cross-contamination and a sequencing artifact. In a later analysis, a clonal expansion index for each public chain was calculated from normalized within-repertoire ranks of inferred template counts. In a later analysis, generation probabilities were computed with a VDJ recombination model fitted to out-of-frame rearrangements, and the resulting probabilities were checked against IGoR. In a later analysis, TCR-TCR, TCR-HLA and TCR-CMV co-occurrence was scored with hypergeometric tests, and a repertoire-size bias correction was applied to TCR pairs. To estimate false discovery rates, a later analysis permuted the HLA or CMV assignments 20 times. In a later analysis, co-occurring TCRs were grouped using DBSCAN, and TCRdist sequence similarity was added for clustering within HLA-allele-positive subsets. Co-occurrence clustering excluded repertoires with fewer than 30,000 or more than 120,000 public chains, plus five with anomalous nucleotide sharing. The table comes from immuneACCESS by way of TCRdb, which keeps in-frame sequences with V and J called. Part of the clones is missing from these tables; in studies checked, under half for an unresolved V gene and the rest for unknown reasons. V, J and clone size reflect that table, while D and trimming were determined from the DNA. The sample has 55,000 to 85,000 clones on record, just over 85% of them singletons. Together, the top ten hold roughly 2% of the sample.

The material sequenced was PBMCs. Recombination linked TRBV30 to TRBJ1-1; the central 8 bases match TRBD1. This TCR was recovered from a woman aged 25 to 39 in good health and CMV-seronegative. The CDR3 protein is CALGQGAFNTEAFF. The sequenced DNA: TGTGCCCTCGGCCAGGGGGCCTTTAACACTGAAGCTTTCTTT.